The T cell receptor (beta chain) under discussion was sequenced for a study of blood T cell repertoires in COVID-19. As for the study in general: Samples taken during acute and convalescent COVID-19 were collected in the United States, Italy and Spain. PBMCs, B-cell-depleted T cells, or T cells were the source of the cDNA or gDNA that made up the material.

In the original processing: Using reference gene primer amplification, nucleated cell counts were estimated. Measured with immunoSEQ multiplex PCR; TCRdb has only the in-frame clones, and not every one. That table is the source of V, J and clone size, and D and trimming were worked out from the DNA. The repertoire holds 200,000 or so clones, with roughly four fifths as singletons. This CDR3 has 15 amino acids. Germline CDR1 and CDR2: SEHNR and FQNEAQ (reference sequence). Trimming removed 0 bases from V and 0 bases from J, with 6 bases in between. Source material: peripheral blood. The sequence derives from a woman in her seventies with active or convalescent COVID-19. The genes are TRBV7-9 and TRBJ1-3; D remains ambiguous. CDR3 nucleotides: TGTGCCAGCAGCTTAGCAGGGAGCTCTGGAAACACCATATATTTT. Residues: CASSLAGSSGNTIYF.